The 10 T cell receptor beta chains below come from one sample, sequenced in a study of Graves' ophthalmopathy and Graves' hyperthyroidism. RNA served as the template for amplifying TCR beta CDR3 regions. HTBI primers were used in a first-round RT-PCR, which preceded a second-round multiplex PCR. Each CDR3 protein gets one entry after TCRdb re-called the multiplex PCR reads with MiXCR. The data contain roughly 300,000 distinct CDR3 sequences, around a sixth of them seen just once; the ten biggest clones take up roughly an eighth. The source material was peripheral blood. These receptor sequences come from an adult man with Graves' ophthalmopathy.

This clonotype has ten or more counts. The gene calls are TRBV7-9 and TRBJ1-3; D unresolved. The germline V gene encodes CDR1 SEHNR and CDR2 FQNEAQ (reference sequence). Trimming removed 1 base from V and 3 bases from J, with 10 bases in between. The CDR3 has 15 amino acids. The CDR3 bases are TGTGCCAGCAGCTTAGGGCCCCGTGGTGGAAACACCATATATTTT. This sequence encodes CASSLGPRGGNTIYF.

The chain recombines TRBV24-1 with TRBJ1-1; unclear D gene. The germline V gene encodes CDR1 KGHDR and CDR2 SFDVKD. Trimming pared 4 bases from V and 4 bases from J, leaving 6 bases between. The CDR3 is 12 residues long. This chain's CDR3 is CATSEVGTEAFF. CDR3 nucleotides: TGTGCCACCAGTGAGGTTGGCACTGAAGCTTTCTTT.

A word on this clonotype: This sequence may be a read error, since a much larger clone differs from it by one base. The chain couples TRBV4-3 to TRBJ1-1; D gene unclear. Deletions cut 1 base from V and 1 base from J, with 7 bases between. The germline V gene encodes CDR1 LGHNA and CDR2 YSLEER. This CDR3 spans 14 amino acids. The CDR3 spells CASSQVAANTEAFF. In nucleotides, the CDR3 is TGCGCCAGCAGCCAAGTTGCGGCGAACACTGAAGCTTTCTTT.

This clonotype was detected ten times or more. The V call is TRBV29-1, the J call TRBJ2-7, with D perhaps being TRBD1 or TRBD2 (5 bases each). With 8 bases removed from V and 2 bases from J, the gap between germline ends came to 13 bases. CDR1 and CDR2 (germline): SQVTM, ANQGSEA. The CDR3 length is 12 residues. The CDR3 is CSPGTPAYEQYF. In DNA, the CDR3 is TGCAGCCCAGGGACCCCGGCCTACGAGCAGTACTTC.

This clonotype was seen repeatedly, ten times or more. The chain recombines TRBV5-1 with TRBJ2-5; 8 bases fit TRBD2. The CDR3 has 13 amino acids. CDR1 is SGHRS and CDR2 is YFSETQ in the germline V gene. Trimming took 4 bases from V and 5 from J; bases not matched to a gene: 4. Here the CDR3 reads CASSSSGVETQYF. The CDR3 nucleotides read TGCGCCAGCAGCAGTAGCGGGGTTGAGACCCAGTACTTC.

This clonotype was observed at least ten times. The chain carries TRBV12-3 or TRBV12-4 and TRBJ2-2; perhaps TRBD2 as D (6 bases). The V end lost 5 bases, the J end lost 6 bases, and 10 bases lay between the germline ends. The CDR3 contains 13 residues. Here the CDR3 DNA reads TGTGCCAGCAGTACCCGGGACTCCGGGGAGCTGTTTTTT. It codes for CASSTRDSGELFF.

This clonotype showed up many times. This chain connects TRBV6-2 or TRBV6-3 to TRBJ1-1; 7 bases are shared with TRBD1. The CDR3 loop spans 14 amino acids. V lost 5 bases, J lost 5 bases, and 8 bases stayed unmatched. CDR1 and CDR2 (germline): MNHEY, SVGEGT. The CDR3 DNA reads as TGTGCCAGCAGTGCTTGGACAGGCCGAACTGAAGCTTTCTTT. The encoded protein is CASSAWTGRTEAFF.

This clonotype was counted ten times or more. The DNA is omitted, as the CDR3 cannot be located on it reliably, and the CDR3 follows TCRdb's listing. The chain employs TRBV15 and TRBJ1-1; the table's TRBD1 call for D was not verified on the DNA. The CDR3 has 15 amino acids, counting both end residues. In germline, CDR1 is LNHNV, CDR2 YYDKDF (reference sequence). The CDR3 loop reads CATSRAVGPGTEAFF.

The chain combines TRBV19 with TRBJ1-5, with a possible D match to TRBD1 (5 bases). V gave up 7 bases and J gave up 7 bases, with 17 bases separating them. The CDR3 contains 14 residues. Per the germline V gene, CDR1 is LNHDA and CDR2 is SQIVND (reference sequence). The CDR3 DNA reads TGTGCCAGTACCCGACAGAGAACTACCCAGCCCCAGCATTTT. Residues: CASTRQRTTQPQHF.

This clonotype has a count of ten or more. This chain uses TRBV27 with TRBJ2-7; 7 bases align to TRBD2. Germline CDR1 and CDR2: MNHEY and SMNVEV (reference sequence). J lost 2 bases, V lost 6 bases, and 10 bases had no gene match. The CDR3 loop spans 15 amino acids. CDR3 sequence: CASSLGASGTYEQYF. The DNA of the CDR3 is TGTGCCAGCAGCTTGGGTGCTAGCGGCACCTACGAGCAGTACTTC.